These 24 T cell receptor beta chains originate from one sample sequenced in a study of control samples from healthy donors and cancer patients. Generated by immunoSEQ multiplex PCR, the TCRdb table keeps only in-frame clones and is missing some. Found here are about 130,000 clones, approximately 92% of them singletons; the top ten hold approximately 2%. Sequencing was performed on blood. The receptors were sampled from a woman in her forties or fifties in good health.

CDR3 sequence: CASSLENNSPLHF. The DNA for the CDR3 is TGCGCCAGCAGCTTGGAAAATAATTCACCCCTCCACTTT. The chain recombines TRBV5-1 with TRBJ1-6; D remains unclear. The ends were cut back, 0 bases at V and 5 bases at J, with 3 bases in the middle. This CDR3 has 13 residues. Germline CDR1 and CDR2: SGHRS and YFSETQ.

Only one count was recorded for this clone. V usage is TRBV6-5 and J usage is TRBJ2-1; D remains ambiguous. Trimming pared 6 bases from V and 2 bases from J, leaving 11 bases between. The CDR3 totals 14 residues. CDR1 and CDR2 from the germline V gene are MNHEY and SVGAGI. CDR3: CASRIDTAYNEQFF. The CDR3 bases are TGTGCCAGCAGGATTGACACCGCCTACAATGAGCAGTTCTTC.

This chain uses TRBV30 with TRBJ1-1; D call uncertain. This CDR3 is built from 13 residues. Germline CDR1 reads GTSNPN; CDR2 reads SVGIG (reference sequence). V was trimmed by 3 bases and J by 2 bases, leaving 10 bases between them. The CDR3 reads CAWSAEGNTEAFF. The CDR3 bases are TGTGCCTGGAGCGCAGAGGGAAACACTGAAGCTTTCTTT.

The chain joins TRBV5-1 to TRBJ2-7, with no clear D. Germline values: CDR1 SGHRS, CDR2 YFSETQ. This CDR3 contains 15 residues. Trimming removed 4 bases at V and 4 bases at J, with 18 bases between. The CDR3 reads CASSLDEAPPYEQYF. CDR3 in DNA: TGCGCCAGCAGCCTGGACGAGGCTCCTCCGTACGAGCAGTACTTC.

J is TRBJ2-5 and V is TRBV29-1, with no clear D. This CDR3 spans 14 amino acids. Germline V gene lookup returns CDR1 SQVTM and CDR2 ANQGSEA. The V and J ends lost 4 bases and 5 bases respectively, with 17 bases between them. The CDR3 nucleotides read TGCAGCGTTGCGGGTCTTGTACGAGCGGAGACCCAGTACTTC. As protein: CSVAGLVRAETQYF.

V and J are TRBV5-4 and TRBJ2-1; D may correspond to TRBD1 or TRBD2 (5 bases each). Trimming took 0 bases from V and 7 from J, leaving 11 bases between them. The CDR3 has 14 residues. Germline V lookup: CDR1 SGHNT, CDR2 YYREEE (reference sequence). This chain's CDR3 is CASSLGTDSNEQFF. CDR3 DNA: TGTGCCAGCAGCTTGGGGACTGACAGTAATGAGCAGTTCTTC. Full variable domain (missing parts from reference TRBV5-4 and TRBJ2-1): ETGVTQSPTHLIKTRGQQVTLRCSSQSGHNTVSWYQQALGQGPQFIFQYYREEENGRGNFPPRFSGLQFPNYSSELNVNALELDDSALYLCASSLGTDSNEQFFGPGTRLTVL.

This chain links TRBV3-1 (or the pseudogene TRBV3-2) with TRBJ2-5; TRBD2 aligns across 9 bases. J gave up 5 bases and V 5 bases, and 15 bases lay outside the gene matches. This CDR3 is 17 amino acids long. Germline-derived CDR1 and CDR2 are LGHDT and YNNKEL (reference sequence). This CDR3 is CASSNTRGGRARETQYF. The CDR3, as DNA: TGTGCCAGCAGCAACACAAGGGGCGGGAGGGCCCGGGAGACCCAGTACTTC.

This chain joins TRBV11-2 and TRBJ2-5; 12 bases align to TRBD2. Germline assignment: CDR1 SGHAT and CDR2 FQNNGV. Germline trimming cut 3 bases from V and 5 bases from J; bases unmatched to any gene: 10. This CDR3 comprises 17 residues. The CDR3 region is CASSLTSGRVGWETQYF. In DNA, the CDR3 is TGTGCCAGCAGCTTGACTAGCGGGAGAGTGGGGTGGGAGACCCAGTACTTC.

The chain uses TRBV4-2 and TRBJ2-3, with D possibly matching TRBD1 (6 bases). CDR3 length: 15 amino acids. CDR1 LGHNA and CDR2 YNFKEQ come from the germline V gene. The germline V and J ends were trimmed by 2 bases and 2 bases, with 11 bases remaining between them. CDR3 coding DNA: TGTGCCAGCAGCCAAACCCAGGGGCCCACAGATACGCAGTATTTT. This codes for CASSQTQGPTDTQYF.

The chain combines TRBV28 with TRBJ2-1, with TRBD1 matching 8 bases. There are 14 residues in the CDR3. After removal of 6 bases from V and 3 bases from J, the junction contained 4 bases not matched to a gene. Germline V gene data show CDR1 as MDHEN and CDR2 as SYDVKM. The chain's CDR3 is CASRGTGYYNEQFF. CDR3 in DNA: TGTGCCAGCAGGGGGACAGGTTACTACAATGAGCAGTTCTTC.

V gene TRBV18 combines with J gene TRBJ2-5, with D possibly being TRBD1 or TRBD2 (5 bases each). The CDR3 loop spans 13 amino acids. The germline V gene has CDR1 KGHSH and CDR2 LQKENI. V was clipped by 3 bases and J by 5 bases, with 10 bases between them. The chain's CDR3 is CASSPGDRETQYF. DNA of the CDR3: TGTGCCAGCTCACCGGGGGATAGGGAGACCCAGTACTTC. Drawing the rest from reference TRBV18 and TRBJ2-5, the complete variable domain is NAGVMQNPRHLVRRRGQEARLRCSPMKGHSHVYWYRQLPEEGLKFMVYLQKENIIDESGMPKERFSAEFPKEGPSILRIQQVVRGDSAAYFCASSPGDRETQYFGPGTRLLVL.

This clone was recorded only once. This chain uses TRBV5-5 with TRBJ1-1, with no clear D. Looked up from germline, CDR1 is SGHKS and CDR2 is YYEKEE (reference sequence). This CDR3 spans 14 amino acids. Trimming removed 6 bases at V and 4 bases at J, with 16 bases between. The CDR3 loop is CASTLDLSRTEAFF. In DNA, the CDR3 is TGTGCCAGCACCCTCGATTTAAGCCGCACTGAAGCTTTCTTT.

This chain joins TRBV6-5 and TRBJ2-3, with unresolved D. The CDR3 covers 13 residues. V was trimmed by 2 bases and J by 3 bases, leaving 6 bases between them. Germline loops: CDR1 MNHEY, CDR2 SVGAGI. The CDR3, as DNA: TGTGCCAGCAGTTACCTGATGACAGATACGCAGTATTTT. This encodes CASSYLMTDTQYF.

A few counts support this clone. This chain links TRBV2 with TRBJ1-1; D is uncertain. CDR3 length: 14 amino acids. V was trimmed by 7 bases and J by 1 base, leaving 13 bases between them. Germline CDR1 reads SNHLY; CDR2 reads FYNNEI. The CDR3 DNA reads TGTGCCAGCACCGTACACGCTAAGAACACTGAAGCTTTCTTT. Encoded protein: CASTVHAKNTEAFF.

This clone appeared once. The V call is TRBV27, the J call TRBJ2-1; no clear D gene. Germline CDR1 reads MNHEY; CDR2 reads SMNVEV (reference sequence). The CDR3 runs 13 residues. With 5 bases removed from V and 10 bases from J, the gap between germline ends came to 15 bases. In DNA form, the CDR3 reads TGTGCCAGCAGTGACCGGACCCCCGGGGAGCAGTTCTTC. This sequence encodes CASSDRTPGEQFF.

V is TRBV25-1 and J is TRBJ1-3; D is ambiguous. CDR3 length equals 12 residues. Germline V gene lookup returns CDR1 MGHDK and CDR2 SYGVNS. Trimming took off 2 bases at V and 7 bases at J, with 6 bases between the two ends. CDR3 in amino acids: CASSERRNTIYF. In DNA form, the CDR3 reads TGTGCCAGCAGTGAAAGAAGGAACACCATATATTTT.

There are a few counts of this clone. The V call is TRBV7-6, the J call TRBJ2-1; D is perhaps TRBD2 (7 bases). Germline-derived CDR1 and CDR2 are SGHVS and FNYEAQ. Deletions cut 5 bases from V and 6 bases from J, with 17 bases between. The length of the CDR3 is 15 residues. Here the CDR3 reads CASSKAGGLLNEQFF. The CDR3 coding sequence is TGTGCCAGCAGCAAGGCCGGGGGGCTGCTCAATGAGCAGTTCTTC.

The gene calls are TRBV27 and TRBJ1-2, with 8 bases identical to TRBD1. Germline loops: CDR1 MNHEY, CDR2 SMNVEV (reference sequence). After removal of 3 bases from V and 7 bases from J, the junction contained 10 bases not matched to a gene. The CDR3 is made up of 15 amino acids. CDR3 in amino acids: CASSFRSRDRLGYTF. In DNA, the CDR3 is TGTGCCAGCAGTTTTCGATCACGGGACAGGCTTGGCTACACCTTC.

The J gene is TRBJ1-2, the V gene TRBV6-1; tentative D call: TRBD1 (6 bases). This CDR3 is 19 amino acids long. V was trimmed by 0 bases and J by 3 bases, leaving 23 bases between them. The germline V gene encodes CDR1 MNHNS and CDR2 SASEGT. The CDR3 sequence is CASSEARLGGLLWDYGYTF. Written as DNA, the CDR3 is TGTGCCAGCAGTGAAGCGCGGTTAGGGGGACTACTCTGGGACTATGGCTACACCTTC.

CDR3 DNA sequence: TGTGCCAGCAGCCCGGGGGGGGGTCTAGGTTCTGGAAACACCATATATTTT. Its protein product is CASSPGGGLGSGNTIYF. The rearrangement uses TRBV21-1 and TRBJ1-3. TRBV21-1 is a recognized pseudogene. The CDR3 extends over 17 amino acids.

The rearrangement links TRBV2 to TRBJ2-3; 13 bases match TRBD2. This CDR3 contains 16 residues. V trimming: 4 bases; J trimming: 2 bases; junction bases outside the gene matches: 3. Germline V gene data show CDR1 as SNHLY and CDR2 as FYNNEI. CDR3 coding DNA: TGTGCCAGCAGTGGAACTAGCGGGGGGGCCACAGATACGCAGTATTTT. This gives the protein CASSGTSGGATDTQYF. The full variable domain, in which reference TRBV2 and TRBJ2-3 provide the parts outside the CDR3, is EPEVTQTPSHQVTQMGQEVILRCVPISNHLYFYWYRQILGQKVEFLVSFYNNEISEKSEIFDDQFSVERPDGSNFTLKIRSTKLEDSAMYFCASSGTSGGATDTQYFGPGTRLTVL.

V usage is TRBV6-1 and J usage is TRBJ2-7; 7 nucleotides align to TRBD2. Germline V gives CDR1 MNHNS, CDR2 SASEGT. The ends lost 3 bases at V and 5 bases at J; junction bases unmatched: 13. This CDR3 region has 16 residues. CDR3 coding DNA: TGTGCCAGCAGTGACCCGGGACTACCTACGAGACACGAGCAGTACTTC. Amino acids: CASSDPGLPTRHEQYF.

Turning to this clone: Other DNA sequences from this sample encode an identical CDR3 as well. The chain uses TRBV19 and TRBJ1-5, with D possibly matching TRBD1 (6 bases). This CDR3 has 14 amino acids. Between the trimmed V and J ends, which lost 9 bases and 8 bases, there was a span of 20 bases. Germline lookup yields CDR1 LNHDA and CDR2 SQIVND (reference sequence). CDR3 DNA sequence: TGTGCCAGCGGAACAGGGTTCGCGGCGGAGCCCCAGCATTTT. Protein: CASGTGFAAEPQHF. Drawing the rest from reference TRBV19 and TRBJ1-5, the complete variable domain is DGGITQSPKYLFRKEGQNVTLSCEQNLNHDAMYWYRQDPGQGLRLIYYSQIVNDFQKGDIAEGYSVSREKKESFPLTVTSAQKNPTAFYLCASGTGFAAEPQHFGDGTRLSIL.

This sequence joins TRBV10-1 and TRBJ2-3; 15 nucleotides agree with TRBD2. Looked up from germline, CDR1 is WNHNN and CDR2 is SYGVQD (reference sequence). V trimming: 6 bases; J trimming: 6 bases; junction bases outside the gene matches: 7. The CDR3 sequence is 16 residues long. CDR3 sequence (DNA): TGCGCCAGCAGCGACGGACTAGCGGGAGGGCCGGATACGCAGTATTTT. It yields the protein CASSDGLAGGPDTQYF.